This record concerns one T cell receptor (beta chain) sequence. The CDR3 spans 17 residues. Germline CDR1 reads GTSNPN; CDR2 reads SVGIG (reference sequence). Unmatched junction bases numbered 9, after V lost 7 bases and J lost 1 base. Measured with immunoSEQ multiplex PCR; TCRdb has only the in-frame clones, and not every one. The repertoire includes 150,000 to 200,000 clones, 90% to 95% of them detected once, and about 1.4% sits in the top ten. These data originate in a study of control samples from healthy donors and cancer patients. Specimen: blood. The clonotype originates from a man between 25 and 39 years old in good health. V and J are TRBV30 and TRBJ2-1; 14 bases are a match to TRBD2. The CDR3 is CASGLAGAGSSYNEQFF. The CDR3 coding sequence is TGTGCCTCGGGACTAGCGGGAGCGGGGAGTTCCTACAATGAGCAGTTCTTC.